This record concerns one T cell receptor beta chain sequence. What this receptor recognizes is not known. No qualities accompany the bases; no much larger clone lies one base away. This sample was included in a study of blood T cells in healthy people across ages (dated by TCRdb to between 2014 and 2016). Regarding the complete study: In model experiments, template switching captured roughly one uniquely barcoded TCR beta cDNA molecule for every two T cells. For two donors (one aged 18 to 29 and one aged 80 or older), the study analyzed two additional independent replicas of 1 million unique cDNA reads from the same blood draw. To avoid experimental bias, donors of different ages were spread randomly across the sequencing lanes. The donors were split into four age groups: young (average about 16 years), middle-aged (roughly 42), aged (62) and long-lived (roughly 80). The study measured age-related changes in TCR beta repertoire diversity using deep sequencing normalized with unique cDNA molecular identifiers.

Systemically healthy Caucasian individuals from Russia, approximately 39 in total and aged roughly 6 to 100 years, were included as donors. Around 9.9 milliliters of peripheral blood were collected from each donor into EDTA-treated Vacutainer tubes. PBMCs were isolated by Ficoll-Paque density-gradient centrifugation, with at least 6 million obtained per sample. Total RNA was extracted from PBMCs with Trizol reagent, with at least 6 micrograms obtained per sample. For every donor, an aliquot of PBMCs went through flow cytometry to measure the percentages of naive CD45RAhigh/CD27high T cells. Study-level results and caveats: The long-lived group showed more naive CD4+ T cells, fewer expanded clones and increased TCR diversity than the aged group, suggesting age selection. Since profiling was done on bulk unsorted PBMCs, naive and antigen-experienced compartments could not be conclusively compared. Observed TCR beta diversity per million T cells fell roughly linearly with age, and a significant reduction was already apparent by age around 40. Total diversity estimates from one million sequenced T cells were considered lower bounds and underestimates. A strong correlation was found between observed TCR beta diversity and the percentage of naive T cells measured by flow cytometry. Because the CMV infection status of the donors was unknown, age-related changes in expanded clonotypes may potentially have been confounded.

The library relied on 5' RACE. TCRdb lists the instrument as Illumina HiSeq 2500. A second 7 to 11 cycle PCR used a sample-barcoded 5' primer and a J-beta primer mix. A unique molecular identifier was introduced onto each TCR beta cDNA molecule by a template-switch 5' adaptor carrying 12 random nucleotides. At least 2.5 million CDR3-containing paired-end reads were obtained from each sample. First-strand cDNA synthesis was performed from all RNA using the Mint cDNA synthesis kit, with priming by a TRBC-specific oligonucleotide. Following uracil-DNA glycosylase treatment, a first 18-cycle PCR with universal primers M1SS and BC2_uni_R was performed on all cDNA. In the paper's pipeline: For normalization, 1 million high-quality reads were randomly selected from each sample, with every read carrying a distinct molecular identifier. Reads sharing molecular identifiers were discarded rather than binned into consensus sequences. MiTCR, run with a Q25 quality threshold and the strictest error-elimination algorithm, handled CDR3 identification, clonotype clustering and error correction. A nonparametric unseen species model with Euler transformation was used to estimate a lower bound on total TCR beta diversity. Using fastp at Q25 and MiXCR, TCRdb reprocessed the public reads and kept productive beta chains. When rows share a CDR3 protein, they turn into one entry using the most common DNA and genes. TCRdb, not the original authors, processed these V and J calls. The sample data list 550,000 to 700,000 distinct CDR3 sequences, and 27% of these were observed just once. Jointly, the top ten make up around 20% of the sample.

Trimming takes 6 bases off V and 3 bases off J; junction bases not matched to a gene: 16. The germline V gene supplies CDR1 SQVTM and CDR2 ANQGSEA. Spanning cysteine to phenylalanine, the CDR3 consists of 16 amino acids. Kept here is only the CDR3 DNA, which spans 48 bases and is read in frame from base 1. This chain is built from TRBV29-1 and TRBJ1-1, with 7 bases aligning to TRBD1. This sequence originates from a woman aged 70-85 years in good health. Input material: blood. CDR3 sequence: CSVSGTASWKYTEAFF. The nucleotide sequence is given as TGCAGCGTGTCCGGGACAGCTTCCTGGAAGTACACTGAAGCTTTCTTT.